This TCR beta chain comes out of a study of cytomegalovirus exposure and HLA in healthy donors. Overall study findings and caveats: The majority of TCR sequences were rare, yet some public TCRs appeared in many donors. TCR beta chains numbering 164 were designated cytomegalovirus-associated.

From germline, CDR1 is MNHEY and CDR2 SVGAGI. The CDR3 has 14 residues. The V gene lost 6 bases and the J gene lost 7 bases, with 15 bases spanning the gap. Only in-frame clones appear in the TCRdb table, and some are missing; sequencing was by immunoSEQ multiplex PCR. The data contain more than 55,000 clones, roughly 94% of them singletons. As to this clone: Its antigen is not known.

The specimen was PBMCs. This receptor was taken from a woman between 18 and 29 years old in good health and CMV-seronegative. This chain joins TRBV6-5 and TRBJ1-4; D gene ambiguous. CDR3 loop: CASSRPGLGEKLFF. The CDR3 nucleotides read TGTGCCAGCAGCCGCCCGGGGTTAGGTGAAAAACTGTTTTTT.